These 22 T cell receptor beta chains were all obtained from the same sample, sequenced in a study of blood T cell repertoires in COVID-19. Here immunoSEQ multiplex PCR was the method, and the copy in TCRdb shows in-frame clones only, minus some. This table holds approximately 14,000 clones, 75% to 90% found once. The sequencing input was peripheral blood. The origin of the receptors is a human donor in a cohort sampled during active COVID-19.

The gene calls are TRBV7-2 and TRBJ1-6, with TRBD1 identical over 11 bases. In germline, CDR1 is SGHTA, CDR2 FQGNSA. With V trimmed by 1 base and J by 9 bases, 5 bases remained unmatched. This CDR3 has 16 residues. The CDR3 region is CASSLEGTGGGSPLHF. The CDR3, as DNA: TGTGCCAGCAGCTTAGAGGGGACAGGGGGTGGTTCACCCCTCCACTTT.

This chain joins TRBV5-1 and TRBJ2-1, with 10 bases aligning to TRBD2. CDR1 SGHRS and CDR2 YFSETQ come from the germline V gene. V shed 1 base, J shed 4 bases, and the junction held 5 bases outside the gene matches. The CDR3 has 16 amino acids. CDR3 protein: CASSLSSGLAYNEQFF. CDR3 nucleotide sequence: TGCGCCAGCAGCTTGTCTTCGGGACTAGCGTACAATGAGCAGTTCTTC.

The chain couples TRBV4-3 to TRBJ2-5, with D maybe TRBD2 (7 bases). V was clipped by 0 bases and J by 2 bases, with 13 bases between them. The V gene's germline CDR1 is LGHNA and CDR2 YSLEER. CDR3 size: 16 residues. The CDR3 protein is CASSQEVGGPQETQYF. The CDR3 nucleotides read TGCGCCAGCAGCCAAGAGGTGGGGGGGCCTCAAGAGACCCAGTACTTC.

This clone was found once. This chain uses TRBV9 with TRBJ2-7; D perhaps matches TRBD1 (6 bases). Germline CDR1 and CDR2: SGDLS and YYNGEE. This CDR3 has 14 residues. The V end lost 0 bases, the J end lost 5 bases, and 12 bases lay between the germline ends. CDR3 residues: CASSVGTEVHEQYF. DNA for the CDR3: TGTGCCAGCAGCGTAGGGACAGAGGTCCACGAGCAGTACTTC.

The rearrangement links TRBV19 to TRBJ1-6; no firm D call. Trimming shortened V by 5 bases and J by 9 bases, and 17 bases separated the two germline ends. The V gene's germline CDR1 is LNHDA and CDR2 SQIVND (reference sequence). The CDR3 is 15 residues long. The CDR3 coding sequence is TGTGCCAGTAGTGCCGTGGGAGGGTCCGCTTCACCCCTCCACTTT. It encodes CASSAVGGSASPLHF.

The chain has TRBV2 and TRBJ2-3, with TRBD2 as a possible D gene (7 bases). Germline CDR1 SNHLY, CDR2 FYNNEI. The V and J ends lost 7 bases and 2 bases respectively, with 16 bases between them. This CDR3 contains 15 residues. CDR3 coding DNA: TGTGCCAGCACCCCCCGGGGGGCCTACACAGATACGCAGTATTTT. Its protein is CASTPRGAYTDTQYF.

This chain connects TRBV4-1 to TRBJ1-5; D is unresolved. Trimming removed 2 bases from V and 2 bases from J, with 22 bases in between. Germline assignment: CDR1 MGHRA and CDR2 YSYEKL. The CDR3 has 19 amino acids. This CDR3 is CASSQLLGSPRIGNQPQHF. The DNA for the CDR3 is TGCGCCAGCAGCCAACTCCTCGGCAGCCCGAGGATCGGCAATCAGCCCCAGCATTTT.

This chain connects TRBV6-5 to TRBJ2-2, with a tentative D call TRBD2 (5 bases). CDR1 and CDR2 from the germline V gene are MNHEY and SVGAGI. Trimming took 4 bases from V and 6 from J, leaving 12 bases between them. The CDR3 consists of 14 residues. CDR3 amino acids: CASSWGRAAGELFF. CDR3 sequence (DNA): TGTGCCAGCAGTTGGGGTCGAGCGGCCGGGGAGCTGTTTTTT.

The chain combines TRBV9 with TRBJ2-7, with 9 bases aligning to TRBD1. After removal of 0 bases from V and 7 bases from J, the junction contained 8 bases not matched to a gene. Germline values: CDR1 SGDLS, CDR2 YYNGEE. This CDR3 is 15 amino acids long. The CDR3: CASSVGVTGGSEQYF. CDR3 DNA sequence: TGTGCCAGCAGCGTAGGTGTGACAGGGGGGTCTGAGCAGTACTTC.

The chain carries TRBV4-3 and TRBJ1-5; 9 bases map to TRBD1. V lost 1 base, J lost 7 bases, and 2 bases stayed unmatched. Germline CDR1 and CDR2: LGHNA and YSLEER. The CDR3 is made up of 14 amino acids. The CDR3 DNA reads TGCGCCAGCAGCCAAGGGACAGGGGAACAGCCCCAGCATTTT. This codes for CASSQGTGEQPQHF.

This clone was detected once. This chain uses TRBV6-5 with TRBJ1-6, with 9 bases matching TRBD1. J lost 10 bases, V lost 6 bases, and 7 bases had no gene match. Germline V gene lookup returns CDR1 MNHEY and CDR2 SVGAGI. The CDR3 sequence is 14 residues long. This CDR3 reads CASSTDRGWSPLHF. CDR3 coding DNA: TGTGCCAGCAGCACGGACAGGGGTTGGTCACCCCTCCACTTT.

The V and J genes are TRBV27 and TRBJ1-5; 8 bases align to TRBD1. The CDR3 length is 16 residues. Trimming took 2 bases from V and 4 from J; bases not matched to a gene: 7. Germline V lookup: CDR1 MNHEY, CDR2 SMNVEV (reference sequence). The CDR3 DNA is TGTGCCAGCAGTTTACTTGGACAGGGAGGGAATCAGCCCCAGCATTTT. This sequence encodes CASSLLGQGGNQPQHF.

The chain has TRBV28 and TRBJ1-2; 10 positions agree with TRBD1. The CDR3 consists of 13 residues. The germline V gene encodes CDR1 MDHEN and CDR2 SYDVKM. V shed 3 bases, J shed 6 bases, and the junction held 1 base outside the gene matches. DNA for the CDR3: TGTGCCAGCAGTTTGACAGGGGGCAATGGCTACACCTTC. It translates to CASSLTGGNGYTF.

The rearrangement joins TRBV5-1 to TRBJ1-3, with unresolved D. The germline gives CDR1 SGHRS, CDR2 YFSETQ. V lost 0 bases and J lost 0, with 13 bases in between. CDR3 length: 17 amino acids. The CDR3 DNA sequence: TGCGCCAGCAGCTTGGATGGCAGCCAGGTCTCTGGAAACACCATATATTTT. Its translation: CASSLDGSQVSGNTIYF. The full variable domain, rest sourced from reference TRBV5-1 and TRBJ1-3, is KAGVTQTPRYLIKTRGQQVTLSCSPISGHRSVSWYQQTPGQGLQFLFEYFSETQRNKGNFPGRFSGRQFSNSRSEMNVSTLELGDSALYLCASSLDGSQVSGNTIYFGEGSWLTVV.

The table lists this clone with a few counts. The CDR3 loop reads CASSPQEWVGGNQPQHF. As DNA, the CDR3 is TGTGCCAGCAGCCCGCAGGAGTGGGTGGGAGGAAATCAGCCCCAGCATTTT. J is TRBJ1-5 and V is TRBV28; unclear D gene. V was cut by 6 bases and J by 4 bases, with 22 bases left in between. In germline, CDR1 is MDHEN, CDR2 SYDVKM. The CDR3 runs to 17 residues.

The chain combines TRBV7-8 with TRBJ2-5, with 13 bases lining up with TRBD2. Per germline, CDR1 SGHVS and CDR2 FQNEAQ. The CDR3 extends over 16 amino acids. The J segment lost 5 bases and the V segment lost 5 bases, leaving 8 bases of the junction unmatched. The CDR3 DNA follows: TGTGCCAGCAGCGCGCCGACTAGCGGGAGGCTCGAGACCCAGTACTTC. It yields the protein CASSAPTSGRLETQYF.

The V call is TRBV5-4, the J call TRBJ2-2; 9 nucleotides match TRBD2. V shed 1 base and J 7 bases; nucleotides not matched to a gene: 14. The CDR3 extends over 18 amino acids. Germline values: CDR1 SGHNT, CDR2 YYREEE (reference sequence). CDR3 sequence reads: CASSLPPSGNKKGGELFF. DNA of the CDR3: TGTGCCAGCAGCTTGCCCCCTAGCGGGAATAAAAAGGGCGGGGAGCTGTTTTTT.

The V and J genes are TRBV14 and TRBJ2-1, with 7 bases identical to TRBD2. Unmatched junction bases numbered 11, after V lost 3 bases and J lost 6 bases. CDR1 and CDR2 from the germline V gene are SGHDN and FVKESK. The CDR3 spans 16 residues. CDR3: CASSQYGGSSVNEQFF. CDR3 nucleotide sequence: TGTGCCAGCAGCCAGTATGGCGGGAGTTCGGTCAATGAGCAGTTCTTC.

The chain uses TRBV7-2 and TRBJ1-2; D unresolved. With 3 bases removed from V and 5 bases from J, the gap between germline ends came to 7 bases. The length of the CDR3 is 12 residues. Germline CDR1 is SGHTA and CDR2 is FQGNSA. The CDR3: CASSLEGYGYTF. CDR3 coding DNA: TGTGCCAGCAGCTTGGAGGGATATGGCTACACCTTC.

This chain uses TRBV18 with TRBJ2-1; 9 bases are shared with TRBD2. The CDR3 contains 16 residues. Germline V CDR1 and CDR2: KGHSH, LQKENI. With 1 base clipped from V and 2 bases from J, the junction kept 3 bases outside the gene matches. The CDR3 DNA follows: TGTGCCAGCTCACCACGTAGCGGGAGCGCCTACAATGAGCAGTTCTTC. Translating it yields CASSPRSGSAYNEQFF. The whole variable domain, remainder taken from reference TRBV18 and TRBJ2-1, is NAGVMQNPRHLVRRRGQEARLRCSPMKGHSHVYWYRQLPEEGLKFMVYLQKENIIDESGMPKERFSAEFPKEGPSILRIQQVVRGDSAAYFCASSPRSGSAYNEQFFGPGTRLTVL.

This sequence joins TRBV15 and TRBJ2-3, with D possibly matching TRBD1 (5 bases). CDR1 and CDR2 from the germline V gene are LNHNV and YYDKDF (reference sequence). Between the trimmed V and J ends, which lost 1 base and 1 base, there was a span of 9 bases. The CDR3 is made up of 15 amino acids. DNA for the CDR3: TGTGCCACCAGCAGAGGGACATGGGGCACAGATACGCAGTATTTT. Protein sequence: CATSRGTWGTDTQYF.

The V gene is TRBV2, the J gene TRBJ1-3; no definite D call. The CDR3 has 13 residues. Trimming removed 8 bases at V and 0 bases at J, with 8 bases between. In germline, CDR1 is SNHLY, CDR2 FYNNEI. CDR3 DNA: TGTGCCAGCCGACTGAGCTCTGGAAACACCATATATTTT. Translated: CASRLSSGNTIYF. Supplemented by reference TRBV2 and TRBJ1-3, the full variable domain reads EPEVTQTPSHQVTQMGQEVILRCVPISNHLYFYWYRQILGQKVEFLVSFYNNEISEKSEIFDDQFSVERPDGSNFTLKIRSTKLEDSAMYFCASRLSSGNTIYFGEGSWLTVV.